These 5 T cell receptor beta chains were all obtained from the same sample, sequenced in a study of T cell repertoires in cytomegalovirus infection. Their recognized antigens are unknown. TCRdb reprocessed the reads via MiXCR and lists one record per CDR3 protein. The data contain roughly 120,000 distinct CDR3 sequences, over 25% of them singletons. The sequenced sample was CD8+ T cells from cultured PBMCs, obtained from culture after CMV antigen stimulation. Receptors were obtained from a human donor in good health (CMV status not recorded). Some clones in this sample may be carry-over from other donors' samples.

This clonotype showed up many times. The gene calls are TRBV7-8 and TRBJ1-1; D not resolved. The CDR3 runs to 15 residues. CDR1 and CDR2 (germline): SGHVS, FQNEAQ. The ends were cut back, 1 base at V and 5 bases at J, with 14 bases in the middle. CDR3 DNA: TGTGCCAGCAGCTTAGTGAAAGCCCCGCAGACTGAAGCTTTCTTT. This gives the protein CASSLVKAPQTEAFF.

The table lists this clonotype with a few counts. The V and J genes are TRBV7-6 and TRBJ2-5; 8 nucleotides align to TRBD2. CDR3 length: 15 residues. CDR1 and CDR2 from the germline V gene are SGHVS and FNYEAQ. With V trimmed by 4 bases and J by 4 bases, 8 bases remained unmatched. The CDR3 reads CASSSGGALGETQYF. The CDR3 DNA sequence: TGTGCCAGCAGCTCCGGGGGGGCCCTGGGAGAGACCCAGTACTTC.

The chain links TRBV24-1 to TRBJ2-1, with TRBD2 matching over 7 bases. Germline V CDR1 and CDR2: KGHDR, SFDVKD. CDR3 length equals 16 residues. Trimming at V came to 3 bases and at J to 3 bases, leaving 7 bases not matched to a gene. The CDR3 DNA is TGTGCCACCAGTGATCCCCTGGGAGGGATCTACAATGAGCAGTTCTTC. This sequence encodes CATSDPLGGIYNEQFF.

This clonotype was detected ten times or more. As DNA, the CDR3 is TGTGCCAGCAGCGCAGACAGGGGAAACGAGCAGTACTTC. As protein: CASSADRGNEQYF. The genes are TRBV7-9 and TRBJ2-7, with TRBD1 matching over 8 bases. The CDR3 sequence is 13 residues long. V trimming: 5 bases; J trimming: 5 bases; junction bases outside the gene matches: 5. Germline-derived CDR1 and CDR2 are SEHNR and FQNEAQ (reference sequence).

This rearrangement joins TRBV7-4 to TRBJ2-3; D assignment may be TRBD1 or TRBD2 (5 bases each). This CDR3 is 13 amino acids long. Germline V gives CDR1 SGHVT, CDR2 SQSDAQ. Trimming took off 5 bases at V and 3 bases at J, with 9 bases between the two ends. In DNA, the CDR3 is TGTGCCAGCAGCGCATGGGGGACAGATACGCAGTATTTT. Its protein is CASSAWGTDTQYF. The full variable domain, rest sourced from reference TRBV7-4 and TRBJ2-3, is GAGVSQSPRYKVAKRGRDVALRCDSISGHVTLYWYRQTLGQGSEVLTYSQSDAQRDKSGRPSGRFSAERPERSVSTLKIQRTEQGDSAVYLCASSAWGTDTQYFGPGTRLTVL.